The TCR beta chain under discussion was sequenced for a study of T cell changes during pregnancy in multiple sclerosis. There are 14 residues in the CDR3. Looked up from germline, CDR1 is LGHNA and CDR2 is YSLEER. Between the trimmed V and J ends, which lost 0 bases and 7 bases, there was a span of 10 bases. Clones were read by immunoSEQ multiplex PCR, and TCRdb kept only the in-frame ones, dropping some. The table records 39,000 or so clones, around 90% of them present only once. The chain uses TRBV4-3 and TRBJ1-5, with D possibly being TRBD1 (5 bases). Sequencing was performed on CD4+ T cells from peripheral blood mononuclear cells, taken after pregnancy. This sequence originates from a female donor in good health, enrolled as a control in a pregnancy study. Written as DNA, the CDR3 is TGCGCCAGCAGCCAAGAAACAGGAAGACAGCCCCAGCATTTT. Translating it yields CASSQETGRQPQHF.